This TCR beta chain was found in a study of graft-versus-host responses after intestinal transplantation. TCRdb's copy holds only in-frame clones and misses some; the assay was immunoSEQ multiplex PCR. Of 90,000 to 100,000 clones listed, about 91% were seen once; the top ten hold nearly 0.5%. A note on this clone: Its specificity is unknown.

Study observations and caveats: GvH clones turned up in recipient marrow; some had shown up first in ileum or blood.

Trimming shortened V by 5 bases and J by 2 bases, and 15 bases separated the two germline ends. In germline, CDR1 is SGDLS, CDR2 YYNGEE. The CDR3 extends over 15 amino acids. This sequence was found in a human donor who received an intestinal transplant. This rearrangement joins TRBV9 to TRBJ2-3, with D perhaps TRBD2 (6 bases). The sequences come from unstimulated CD8+ T cells sorted from spleen or lymph node cells, collected before intestinal transplant. The CDR3 nucleotides read TGTGCCAGCAGTTCTAGCGTTTTTCTCACAGATACGCAGTATTTT. This encodes CASSSSVFLTDTQYF.